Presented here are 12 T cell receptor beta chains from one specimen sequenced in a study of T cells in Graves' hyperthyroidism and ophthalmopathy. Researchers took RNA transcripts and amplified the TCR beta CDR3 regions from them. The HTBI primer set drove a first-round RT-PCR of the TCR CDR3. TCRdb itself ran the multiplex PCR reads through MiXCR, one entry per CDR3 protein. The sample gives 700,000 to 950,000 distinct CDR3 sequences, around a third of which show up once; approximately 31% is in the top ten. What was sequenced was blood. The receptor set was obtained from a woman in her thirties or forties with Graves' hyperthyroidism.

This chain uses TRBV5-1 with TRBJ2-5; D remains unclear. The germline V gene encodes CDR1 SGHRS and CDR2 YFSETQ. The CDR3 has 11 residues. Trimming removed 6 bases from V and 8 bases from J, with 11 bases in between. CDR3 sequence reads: CASKGEFTQYF. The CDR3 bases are TGCGCCAGCAAAGGCGAGTTCACCCAGTACTTC.

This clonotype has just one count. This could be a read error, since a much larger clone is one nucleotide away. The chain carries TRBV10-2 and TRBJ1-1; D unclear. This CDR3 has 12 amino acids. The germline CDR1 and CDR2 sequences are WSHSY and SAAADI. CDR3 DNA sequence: TGTGCCAGCTCACCGGTTGACGCTGAAGCTTTCTTT. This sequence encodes CASSPVDAEAFF.

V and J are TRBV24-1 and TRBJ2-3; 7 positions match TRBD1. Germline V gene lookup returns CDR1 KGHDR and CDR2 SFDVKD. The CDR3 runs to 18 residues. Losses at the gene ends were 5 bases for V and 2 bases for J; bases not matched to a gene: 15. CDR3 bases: TGTGCCACCAGTGGGGGAGCGACAGGGACCCTCTTCACAGATACGCAGTATTTT. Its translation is CATSGGATGTLFTDTQYF.

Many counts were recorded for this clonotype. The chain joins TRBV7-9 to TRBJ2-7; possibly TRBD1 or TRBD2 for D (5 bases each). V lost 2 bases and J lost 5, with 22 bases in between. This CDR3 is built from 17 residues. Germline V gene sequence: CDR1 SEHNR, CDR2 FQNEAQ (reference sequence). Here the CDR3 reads CASSLPPTRGRGHEQYF. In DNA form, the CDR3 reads TGTGCCAGCAGCTTACCACCAACAAGGGGACGGGGCCACGAGCAGTACTTC.

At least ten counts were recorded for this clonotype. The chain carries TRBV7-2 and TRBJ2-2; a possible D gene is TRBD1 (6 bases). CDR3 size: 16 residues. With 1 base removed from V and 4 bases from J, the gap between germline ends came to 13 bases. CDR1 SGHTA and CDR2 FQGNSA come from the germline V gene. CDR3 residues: CASSLVRADSTGELFF. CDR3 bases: TGTGCCAGCAGCTTAGTGCGTGCGGACAGCACCGGGGAGCTGTTTTTT.

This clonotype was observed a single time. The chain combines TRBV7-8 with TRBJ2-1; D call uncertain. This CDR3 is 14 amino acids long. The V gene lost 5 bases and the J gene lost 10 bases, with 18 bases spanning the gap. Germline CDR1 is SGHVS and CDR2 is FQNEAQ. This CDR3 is CASSPVADGREQFF. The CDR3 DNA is TGTGCCAGCAGCCCAGTAGCAGACGGGCGGGAGCAGTTCTTC. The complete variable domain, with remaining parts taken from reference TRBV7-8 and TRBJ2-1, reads GAGVSQSPRYKVAKRGQDVALRCDPISGHVSLFWYQQALGQGPEFLTYFQNEAQLDKSGLPSDRFFAERPEGSVSTLKIQRTQQEDSAVYLCASSPVADGREQFFGPGTRLTVL.

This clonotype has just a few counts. The CDR3 protein is CASSHVIGNTEAFF. CDR3 nucleotide sequence: TGCGCCAGCAGCCACGTTATCGGCAACACTGAAGCTTTCTTT. This chain joins TRBV5-1 and TRBJ1-1; D is unresolved. The CDR3 covers 14 residues. Germline V gives CDR1 SGHRS, CDR2 YFSETQ. Trimming removed 4 bases from V and 2 bases from J, with 12 bases in between.

The CDR3 DNA is TGTGCCAGCTCAGAACAGGGGCGGCGATCTTTCTTT. Translation gives CASSEQGRRSFF. V gene TRBV11-1 combines with J gene TRBJ1-1; 7 bases match TRBD1. The trim removed 8 bases at V and 12 bases at J, leaving 12 bases unmatched. The length of the CDR3 is 12 residues. Germline values: CDR1 SGHAT, CDR2 FQDESV (reference sequence).

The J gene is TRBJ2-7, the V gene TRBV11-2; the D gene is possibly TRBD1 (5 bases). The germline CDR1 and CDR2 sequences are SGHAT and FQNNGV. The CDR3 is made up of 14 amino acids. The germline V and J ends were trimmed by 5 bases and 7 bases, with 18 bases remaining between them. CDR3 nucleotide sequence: TGTGCCAGCAGCATCCAGGGTCGGGCCGGGGAGCAGTACTTC. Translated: CASSIQGRAGEQYF.

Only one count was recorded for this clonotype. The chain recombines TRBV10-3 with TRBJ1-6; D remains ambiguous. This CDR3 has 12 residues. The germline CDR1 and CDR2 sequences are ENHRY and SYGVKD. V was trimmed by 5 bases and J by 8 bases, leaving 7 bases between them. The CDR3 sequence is CAISFGDSPLHF. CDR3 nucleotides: TGTGCCATCAGTTTTGGGGATTCACCCCTCCACTTT.

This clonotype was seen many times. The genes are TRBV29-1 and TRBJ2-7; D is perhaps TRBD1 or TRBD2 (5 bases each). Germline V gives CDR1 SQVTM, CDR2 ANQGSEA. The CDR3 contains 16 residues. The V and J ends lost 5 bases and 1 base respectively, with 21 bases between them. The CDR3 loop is CSVLFGWGGPSYEQYF. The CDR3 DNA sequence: TGCAGCGTTCTGTTCGGATGGGGCGGGCCGTCCTACGAGCAGTACTTC.

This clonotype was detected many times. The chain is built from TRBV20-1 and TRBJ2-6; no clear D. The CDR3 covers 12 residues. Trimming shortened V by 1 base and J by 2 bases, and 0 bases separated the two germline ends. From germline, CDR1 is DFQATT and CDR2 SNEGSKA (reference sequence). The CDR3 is CSARAGANVLTF. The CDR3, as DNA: TGCAGTGCTAGAGCTGGGGCCAACGTCCTGACTTTC.